This TCR beta chain was observed in a study of vaccination and CD4 T cells after COVID-19. About the research overall: The post-vaccine samples came a median about 70 days after dose two (range 14 to 241). Every culture used as a control got a CEFX pool, an HIV-1 Nef pool, or no peptide. The study's findings and limits: Going from about 22 to 38, median SARS-CoV-2-reactive clonotypes did not rise significantly.

Scientists ran DNA taken from cultured CD4+ T cells through the Oncomine TCR Beta short-read assay for sequencing. TCRdb ran MiXCR on the PCR reads and lists one entry per CDR3 protein. The table records tens of thousands of distinct CDR3 sequences, 35% to 45% of them present only once. The CDR3 sequence is 14 residues long. CDR1 is SNHLY, CDR2 FYNNEI, per germline. The V gene end was trimmed by 6 bases and the J gene end by 3 bases; junction bases not matched to a gene: 4. Note on this clonotype: The antigen is undetermined.

Regarding treatment: roughly ten-day PBMC culture with coronavirus spike peptide pools or control peptides (ViraFEST assay). The cultures had half their medium swapped for fresh IL-2 medium on days 3 and 7. The chain recombines TRBV2 with TRBJ2-7; the match to TRBD1 covers 11 bases. Sample: CD4+ T cells from blood, cultured in vitro, taken before SARS-CoV-2 vaccination. The sequence derives from a human donor who received a COVID-19 vaccine. CDR3 in DNA: TGTGCCAGCAGCCCCGGGACAGGGGGCTACGAGCAGTACTTC. It codes for CASSPGTGGYEQYF.